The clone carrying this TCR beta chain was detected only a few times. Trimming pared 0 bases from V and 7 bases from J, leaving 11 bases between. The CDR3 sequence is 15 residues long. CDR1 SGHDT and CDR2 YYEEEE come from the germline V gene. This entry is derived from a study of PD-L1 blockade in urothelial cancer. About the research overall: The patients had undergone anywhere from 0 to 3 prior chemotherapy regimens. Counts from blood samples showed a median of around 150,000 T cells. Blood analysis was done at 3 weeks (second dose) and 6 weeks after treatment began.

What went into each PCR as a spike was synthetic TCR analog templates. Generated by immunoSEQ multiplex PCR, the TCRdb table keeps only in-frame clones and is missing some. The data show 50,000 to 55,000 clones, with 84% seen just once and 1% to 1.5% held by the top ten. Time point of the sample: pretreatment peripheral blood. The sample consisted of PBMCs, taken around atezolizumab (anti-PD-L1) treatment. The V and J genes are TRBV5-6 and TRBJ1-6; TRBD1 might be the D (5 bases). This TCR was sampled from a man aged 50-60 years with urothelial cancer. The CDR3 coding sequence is TGTGCCAGCAGCTTGGGCTTGGGGCGCAATTCACCCCTCCACTTT. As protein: CASSLGLGRNSPLHF.